The 14 T cell receptor beta chains given below trace back to one sample, sequenced in a study of blood T cell repertoires in COVID-19. The data were produced by immunoSEQ multiplex PCR, yet TCRdb's version contains in-frame clones alone and is incomplete. This sample has around 190,000 clones, with 76% found just once. Sample: peripheral blood. The source of these receptors is a woman aged 45-65 years with active or convalescent COVID-19.

The chain combines TRBV7-2 with TRBJ1-2; TRBD1 agrees at 7 bases. V lost 5 bases to trimming and J lost 4 bases; unmatched junction nucleotides: 10. Per germline, CDR1 SGHTA and CDR2 FQGNSA. CDR3 size: 15 residues. This CDR3 is CASSADRVVGYGYTF. As DNA, the CDR3 is TGTGCCAGCAGCGCCGACAGGGTAGTTGGCTATGGCTACACCTTC.

The V call is TRBV28, the J call TRBJ2-7; a possible D gene is TRBD2 (5 bases). CDR3 size: 14 residues. V lost 4 bases to trimming and J lost 7 bases, with 17 bases between them. From germline, CDR1 is MDHEN and CDR2 SYDVKM. The CDR3 sequence is CASSSRTVRREQYF. As DNA, the CDR3 is TGTGCCAGCAGTTCCCGGACTGTACGGAGGGAGCAGTACTTC.

V is TRBV6-5 and J is TRBJ2-5, with D unclear. Per the germline V gene, CDR1 is MNHEY and CDR2 is SVGAGI. The CDR3 sequence is 12 residues long. V was trimmed by 6 bases and J by 2 bases, leaving 7 bases between them. CDR3 sequence: CASRIRQETQYF. CDR3 sequence (DNA): TGTGCCAGCAGGATCAGACAAGAGACCCAGTACTTC.

This clone was found once. The J gene is TRBJ2-3, the V gene TRBV4-3; 11 bases line up with TRBD2. The CDR3 sequence is 17 residues long. Germline V gene lookup returns CDR1 LGHNA and CDR2 YSLEER. Trimming took 0 bases from V and 2 from J; bases not matched to a gene: 4. Here the CDR3 reads CASSQDKLAGDTDTQYF. As DNA, the CDR3 is TGCGCCAGCAGCCAAGATAAACTAGCGGGAGACACAGATACGCAGTATTTT.

The J gene is TRBJ2-7, the V gene TRBV6-2 or TRBV6-3; the match to TRBD2 covers 8 bases. Germline V gene lookup returns CDR1 MNHEY and CDR2 SVGEGT. This CDR3 has 15 amino acids. Trimming took 2 bases from V and 2 from J; bases not matched to a gene: 5. CDR3: CASSYGTRSTYEQYF. The CDR3 DNA follows: TGTGCCAGCAGTTACGGGACTAGATCCACCTACGAGCAGTACTTC.

The chain is built from TRBV6-5 and TRBJ1-2, with D perhaps matching TRBD1 (5 bases). V was cut by 6 bases and J by 5 bases, with 7 bases left in between. In germline, CDR1 is MNHEY, CDR2 SVGAGI. The CDR3 sequence is 11 residues long. The CDR3 coding sequence is TGTGCCAGCAGGCAGGGATATGGCTACACCTTC. The encoded protein is CASRQGYGYTF.

This rearrangement joins TRBV7-2 to TRBJ2-5; the D is unclear. V lost 3 bases, J lost 4 bases, and 9 bases lay in between. The CDR3 has 13 amino acids. Germline CDR1 and CDR2: SGHTA and FQGNSA. Written as DNA, the CDR3 is TGTGCCAGCAGCTTGCGGAAATTAGAGACCCAGTACTTC. It specifies CASSLRKLETQYF.

CDR3: CASSPSTGGLGQPQHF. In nucleotides, the CDR3 is TGTGCCAGCAGCCCGTCGACAGGGGGCCTTGGGCAGCCCCAGCATTTT. This chain connects TRBV6-2 or TRBV6-3 to TRBJ1-5; 10 bases align to TRBD1. This CDR3 contains 16 residues. The germline V gene encodes CDR1 MNHEY and CDR2 SVGEGT. V shed 6 bases, J shed 7 bases, and the junction held 12 bases outside the gene matches.

The CDR3 bases are TGTGCCTGGGGGGGGAGCTCTGGAAACACCATATATTTT. This gives the protein CAWGGSSGNTIYF. The rearrangement joins TRBV30 to TRBJ1-3, with a weak D call TRBD1 (5 bases). The CDR3 contains 13 residues. Trimming shortened V by 5 bases and J by 0 bases, and 8 bases separated the two germline ends. Germline V gives CDR1 GTSNPN, CDR2 SVGIG (reference sequence).

The rearrangement links TRBV5-1 to TRBJ1-4; D unclear. Trimming took 3 bases from V and 10 from J, leaving 13 bases between them. CDR1 is SGHRS and CDR2 is YFSETQ in the germline V gene. The length of the CDR3 is 13 residues. The CDR3 reads CASSSRGGTKLFF. The CDR3, as DNA: TGCGCCAGCAGCTCACGGGGAGGAACAAAACTGTTTTTT.

The rearrangement links TRBV6-6 to TRBJ2-7, with 13 bases matching TRBD2. The ends lost 0 bases at V and 5 bases at J; junction bases unmatched: 4. This CDR3 comprises 16 residues. The germline V gene has CDR1 MNHNY and CDR2 SVGAGI (reference sequence). The CDR3 here is CASSYSGLAGFDEQYF. The DNA of the CDR3 is TGTGCCAGCAGTTACTCGGGACTAGCGGGATTCGACGAGCAGTACTTC.

The chain is built from TRBV9 and TRBJ2-5, with TRBD2 as a possible D gene (6 bases). The V gene lost 0 bases and the J gene lost 5 bases, with 17 bases spanning the gap. The CDR3 runs 16 residues. From germline, CDR1 is SGDLS and CDR2 YYNGEE. The CDR3 sequence: CASSVAPTGVGETQYF. In nucleotides, the CDR3 is TGTGCCAGCAGCGTAGCCCCTACGGGAGTCGGGGAGACCCAGTACTTC.

The chain uses TRBV7-8 and TRBJ1-2; 8 bases line up with TRBD1. Germline V gives CDR1 SGHVS, CDR2 FQNEAQ. With 5 bases clipped from V and 8 bases from J, the junction kept 4 bases outside the gene matches. The CDR3 runs 12 residues. The CDR3 nucleotides are TGTGCCAGCAGCCGGACAGGGTTCGGCTACACCTTC. Its translation is CASSRTGFGYTF.

The gene calls are TRBV7-2 and TRBJ2-2; 14 bases are shared with TRBD2. V shed 5 bases, J shed 5 bases, and the junction held 7 bases outside the gene matches. Germline V CDR1 and CDR2: SGHTA, FQGNSA. CDR3 size: 17 residues. The CDR3 loop is CASSDPGLAGVTGELFF. In DNA form, the CDR3 reads TGTGCCAGCAGCGACCCGGGACTAGCGGGGGTTACCGGGGAGCTGTTTTTT.